This T cell receptor delta chain derives from a study of Vδ1+ human thymocytes. RNA was extracted from the cells and then reverse transcribed. Multiplex PCR used pooled V-gene forward primers and a constant-region reverse primer to amplify CDR3s. TCRdb re-identified clones in the multiplex PCR reads via CATT. The sample shows 45,000 to 60,000 delta-chain clones, around 15% of them seen only once. Findings and limits, study-wide: Thymic delta-chain repertoires held roughly 19% Vdelta2 sequences and few Vdelta3, despite high sort purity. Highly polyclonal TRG and TRD repertoires with Gaussian CDR3 length distributions appeared in thymus.

With 1 base clipped from V and 1 base from J, the junction kept 13 bases outside the gene matches. This CDR3 is built from 19 residues. Germline V CDR1 and CDR2: TSWWSYY, QGS. The sorted cells were CD3+ Vdelta1+ Vdelta2- thymocytes from alphabeta-depleted thymus. This clone was detected a few times. Antigen specificity is unknown. The TCR was taken from a girl under three years old who had congenital heart surgery. Sequencing was done on a sample of Vdelta1+ gamma-delta thymocytes from the thymus. Subset indicated: FACS-sorted CD3+ TCRalphabeta- TCRVdelta1+ TCRVdelta2- thymocytes. The gene calls are TRDV1 and TRDJ1; 9 nucleotides line up with TRDD2. In nucleotides, the CDR3 is TGTGCTCTTGGGGAACGCGGCCTTCCTACTTGGGGGCCCACCGATAAACTCATCTTT. It yields the protein CALGERGLPTWGPTDKLIF.